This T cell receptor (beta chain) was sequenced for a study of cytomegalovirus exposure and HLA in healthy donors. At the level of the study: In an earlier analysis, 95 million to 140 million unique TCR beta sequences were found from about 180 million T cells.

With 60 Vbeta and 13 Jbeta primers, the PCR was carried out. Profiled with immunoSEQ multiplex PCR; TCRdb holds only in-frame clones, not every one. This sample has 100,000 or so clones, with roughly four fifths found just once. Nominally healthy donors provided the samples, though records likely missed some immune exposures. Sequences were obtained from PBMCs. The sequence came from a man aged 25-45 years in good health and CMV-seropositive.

The DNA for the CDR3 is TGTGCCAGCAGCTCCGTTGTGCTATCGGGAGCCGAGCAGTACTTC. Translation gives CASSSVVLSGAEQYF. The V and J genes are TRBV7-2 and TRBJ2-7; possibly TRBD2 for D (6 bases). CDR3 length equals 15 residues. Per the germline V gene, CDR1 is SGHTA and CDR2 is FQGNSA. V was shortened by 4 bases and J by 6 bases, with 19 bases between the two germline ends.